The source of this T cell receptor (beta chain) is a study of blood T cell repertoires in COVID-19. Looking at the study overall: Spain, Italy and the United States supplied samples that represented acute and convalescent COVID-19. PBMCs, B-cell-depleted T cells, or T cells provided the cDNA or gDNA that made up the material.

CDR1 and CDR2 (germline): KGHSH, LQKENI. The CDR3 is 16 amino acids. Trimming cost V 1 base and J 2 bases; bases outside gene matches: 3. Participants reported their clinical history, and cohort assignment relied on those reports. Donors in Cohort 3 counted as recovered after two negative PCRs, clearance, or symptom resolution. TCRdb's table, derived via immunoSEQ multiplex PCR, lists solely in-frame clones and lacks some. The sample yields around 290,000 clones, nearly 90% seen once. V and J are TRBV18 and TRBJ2-3; 10 nucleotides match TRBD2. Sequencing was carried out using PBMCs or T cells enriched from blood (not recorded which). The TCR comes from a woman aged 25 to 39 who had recovered from COVID-19. The CDR3 region is CASSPLSGGVTDTQYF. The CDR3 nucleotides read TGTGCCAGCTCACCACTGAGCGGGGGGGTCACAGATACGCAGTATTTT.